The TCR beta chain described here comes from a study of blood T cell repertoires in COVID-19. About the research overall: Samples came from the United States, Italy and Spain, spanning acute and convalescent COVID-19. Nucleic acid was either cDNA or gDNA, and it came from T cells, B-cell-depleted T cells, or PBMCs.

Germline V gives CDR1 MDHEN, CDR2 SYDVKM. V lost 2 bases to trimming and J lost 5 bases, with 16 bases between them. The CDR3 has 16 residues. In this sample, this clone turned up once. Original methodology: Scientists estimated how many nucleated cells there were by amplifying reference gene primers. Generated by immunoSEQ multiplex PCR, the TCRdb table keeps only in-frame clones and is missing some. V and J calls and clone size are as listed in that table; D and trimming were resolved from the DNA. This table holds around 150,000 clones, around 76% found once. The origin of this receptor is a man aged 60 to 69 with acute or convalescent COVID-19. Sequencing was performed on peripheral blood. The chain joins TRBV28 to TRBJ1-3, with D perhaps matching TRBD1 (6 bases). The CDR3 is CASSLLSHRDRNTIYF. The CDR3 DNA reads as TGTGCCAGCAGTTTACTTTCCCACAGGGATAGAAACACCATATATTTT.